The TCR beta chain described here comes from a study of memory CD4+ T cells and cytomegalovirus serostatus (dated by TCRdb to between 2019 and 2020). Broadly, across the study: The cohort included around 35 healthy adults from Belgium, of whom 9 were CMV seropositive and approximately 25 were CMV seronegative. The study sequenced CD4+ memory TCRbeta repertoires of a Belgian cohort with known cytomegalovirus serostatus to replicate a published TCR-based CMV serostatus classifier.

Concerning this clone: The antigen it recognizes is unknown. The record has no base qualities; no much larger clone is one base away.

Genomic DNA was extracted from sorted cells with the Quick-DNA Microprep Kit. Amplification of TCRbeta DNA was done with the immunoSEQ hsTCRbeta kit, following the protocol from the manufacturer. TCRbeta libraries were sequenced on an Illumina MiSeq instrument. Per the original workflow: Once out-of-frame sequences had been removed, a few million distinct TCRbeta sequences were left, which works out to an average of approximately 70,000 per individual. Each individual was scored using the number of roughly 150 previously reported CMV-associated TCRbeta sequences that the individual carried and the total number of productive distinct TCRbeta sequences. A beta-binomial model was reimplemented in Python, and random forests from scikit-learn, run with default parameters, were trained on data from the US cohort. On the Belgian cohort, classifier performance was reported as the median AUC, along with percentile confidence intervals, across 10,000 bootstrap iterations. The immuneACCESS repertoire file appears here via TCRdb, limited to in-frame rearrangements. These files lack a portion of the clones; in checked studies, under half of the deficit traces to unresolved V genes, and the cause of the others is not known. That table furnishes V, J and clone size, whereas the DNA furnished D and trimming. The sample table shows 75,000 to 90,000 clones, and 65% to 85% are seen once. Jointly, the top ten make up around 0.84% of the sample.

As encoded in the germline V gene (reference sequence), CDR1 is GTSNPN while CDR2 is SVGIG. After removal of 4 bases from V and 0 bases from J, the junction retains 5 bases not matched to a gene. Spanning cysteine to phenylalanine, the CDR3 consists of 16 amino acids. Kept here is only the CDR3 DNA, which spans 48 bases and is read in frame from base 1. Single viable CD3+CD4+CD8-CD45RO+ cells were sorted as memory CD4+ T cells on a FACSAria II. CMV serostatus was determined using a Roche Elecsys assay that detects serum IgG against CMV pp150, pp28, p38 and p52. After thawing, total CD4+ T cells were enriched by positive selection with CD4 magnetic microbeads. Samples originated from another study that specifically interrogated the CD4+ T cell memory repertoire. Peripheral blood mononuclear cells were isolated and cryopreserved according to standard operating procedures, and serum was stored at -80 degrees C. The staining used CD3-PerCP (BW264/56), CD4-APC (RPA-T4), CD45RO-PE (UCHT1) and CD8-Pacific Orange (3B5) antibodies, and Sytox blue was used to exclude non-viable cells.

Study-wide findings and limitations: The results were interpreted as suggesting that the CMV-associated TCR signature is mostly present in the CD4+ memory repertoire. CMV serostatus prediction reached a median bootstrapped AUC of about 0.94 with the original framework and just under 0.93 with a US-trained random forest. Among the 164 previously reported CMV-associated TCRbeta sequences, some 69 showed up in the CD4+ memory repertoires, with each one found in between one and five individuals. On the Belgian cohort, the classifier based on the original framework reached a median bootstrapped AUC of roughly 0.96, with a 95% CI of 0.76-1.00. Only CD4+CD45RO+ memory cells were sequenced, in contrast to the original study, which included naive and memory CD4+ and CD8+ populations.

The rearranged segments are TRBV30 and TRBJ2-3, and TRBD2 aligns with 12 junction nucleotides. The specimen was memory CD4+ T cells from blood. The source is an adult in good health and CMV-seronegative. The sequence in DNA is TGTGCCTGGAAGGCTCTAGCGGGGGGGAGCACAGATACGCAGTATTTT. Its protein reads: CAWKALAGGSTDTQYF.